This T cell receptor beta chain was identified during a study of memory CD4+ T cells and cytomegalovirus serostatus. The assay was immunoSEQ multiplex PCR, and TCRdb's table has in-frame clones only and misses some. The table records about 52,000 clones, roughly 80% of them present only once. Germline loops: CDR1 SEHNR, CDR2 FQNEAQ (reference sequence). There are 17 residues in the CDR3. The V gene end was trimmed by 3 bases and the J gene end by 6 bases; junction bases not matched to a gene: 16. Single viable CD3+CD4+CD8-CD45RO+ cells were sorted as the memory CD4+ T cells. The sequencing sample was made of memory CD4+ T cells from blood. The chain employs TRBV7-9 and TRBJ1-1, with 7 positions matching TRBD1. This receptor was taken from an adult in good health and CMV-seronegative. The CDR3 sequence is CASSLSQGGQIVPEAFF. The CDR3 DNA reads TGTGCCAGCAGCTTGTCTCAGGGGGGACAGATCGTTCCTGAAGCTTTCTTT.